This T cell receptor beta chain was identified during a study of blood T cell repertoires in COVID-19. Background on the study: The study drew acute and convalescent COVID-19 samples from the United States, Italy and Spain.

Study processing details: The assay estimated nucleated cells by amplifying reference gene primers. Here immunoSEQ multiplex PCR was the method, and the copy in TCRdb shows in-frame clones only, minus some. V and J calls and clone size are given by that table; D and trimming were obtained from the DNA. Counted here are roughly 280,000 clones, roughly 90% occurring once; the ten biggest clones make up about 10%. V shed 5 bases, J shed 0 bases, and the junction held 6 bases outside the gene matches. This CDR3 contains 16 residues. Germline V lookup: CDR1 LNHDA, CDR2 SQIVND (reference sequence). The chain combines TRBV19 with TRBJ2-2; the match to TRBD1 covers 7 bases. Sequencing input: peripheral blood. This receptor was obtained from a woman in her 30s with COVID-19, enrolled during active disease. DNA of the CDR3: TGTGCCAGTAGTCCTCTGGGACAGCCGAACACCGGGGAGCTGTTTTTT. It yields the protein CASSPLGQPNTGELFF.